One and the same sample provided the 29 T cell receptor beta chains below, sequenced in a study of identical twins. In TCRdb, the 5' RACE reads were re-called with MiXCR into one record per CDR3 protein. This repertoire shows hundreds of thousands of distinct CDR3 sequences, approximately 13% found once; its top ten account for about 1.5%. These same data were also listed under a study on yellow fever vaccine responses in identical twins.

Sample: PBMCs. The source is a woman between 18 and 30 years old in good health.

This chain joins TRBV27 and TRBJ1-2; 8 nucleotides line up with TRBD1. Germline V gene lookup returns CDR1 MNHEY and CDR2 SMNVEV (reference sequence). J gave up 4 bases and V 5 bases, and 6 bases lay outside the gene matches. This CDR3 has 14 amino acids. The CDR3 DNA reads as TGTGCCAGCAGTGGGCAACAGGGGGGCTATGGCTACACCTTC. It codes for CASSGQQGGYGYTF.

The table lists this clonotype with a few counts. The V and J genes are TRBV5-1 and TRBJ2-1; tentatively, D is TRBD1 (6 bases). Trimming removed 0 bases from V and 1 base from J, with 11 bases in between. Germline V CDR1 and CDR2: SGHRS, YFSETQ. The CDR3 runs 16 residues. CDR3 sequence (DNA): TGCGCCAGCAGCTTGGCCGTAGGGGGTTCCTACAATGAGCAGTTCTTC. Translated, it gives CASSLAVGGSYNEQFF.

This clonotype was counted many times. This chain connects TRBV4-1 to TRBJ2-4; 9 bases line up with TRBD2. The V gene end was trimmed by 3 bases and the J gene end by 5 bases; junction bases not matched to a gene: 5. CDR1 is MGHRA and CDR2 is YSYEKL in the germline V gene. CDR3 length: 15 amino acids. CDR3 in DNA: TGCGCCAGCAGCCATCGGGCTAGCGGGGAAAACATTCAGTACTTC. It yields the protein CASSHRASGENIQYF.

This chain uses TRBV3-1 with TRBJ2-2; 7 bases are a match to TRBD1. After removal of 4 bases from V and 4 bases from J, the junction contained 3 bases not matched to a gene. CDR1 and CDR2 (germline): LGHDT, YNNKEL (reference sequence). This CDR3 has 14 residues. CDR3 coding DNA: TGTGCCAGCAGCCGTCCAGGGGGCACCGGGGAGCTGTTTTTT. Translating it yields CASSRPGGTGELFF.

This clonotype was counted a few times. V gene TRBV6-2 or TRBV6-3 combines with J gene TRBJ2-3; TRBD2 matches 12 bases. CDR3 length: 16 amino acids. The V gene's germline CDR1 is MNHEY and CDR2 SVGEGT. Trimming took 7 bases from V and 2 from J; bases not matched to a gene: 7. CDR3 coding DNA: TGTGCCAGCAACTCCGGACTAGCGGGGACCACAGATACGCAGTATTTT. It yields the protein CASNSGLAGTTDTQYF.

This clonotype appeared many times. This chain links TRBV7-2 with TRBJ2-1, with D unclear. With 2 bases removed from V and 8 bases from J, the gap between germline ends came to 10 bases. CDR3 length: 13 residues. Per germline, CDR1 SGHTA and CDR2 FQGNSA. The CDR3: CASSLRFKDEQFF. Written as DNA, the CDR3 is TGTGCCAGCAGCTTACGGTTTAAAGATGAGCAGTTCTTC.

This clonotype came up a few times. The chain couples TRBV29-1 to TRBJ2-1, with 7 nucleotides matching TRBD2. The CDR3 extends over 12 amino acids. Germline values: CDR1 SQVTM, CDR2 ANQGSEA. V gave up 7 bases and J gave up 5 bases; unmatched junction bases: 5. The CDR3 reads CSGGGSNNEQFF. The CDR3 bases are TGCAGCGGGGGAGGGTCAAACAATGAGCAGTTCTTC.

CDR3: CSAREAAGVSDTQYF. DNA for the CDR3: TGCAGTGCTAGAGAGGCAGCGGGAGTTTCAGATACGCAGTATTTT. The chain has TRBV20-1 and TRBJ2-3, with 8 positions matching TRBD2. V trimming: 0 bases; J trimming: 4 bases; junction bases outside the gene matches: 6. The CDR3 is 15 residues long. From germline, CDR1 is DFQATT and CDR2 SNEGSKA (reference sequence).

The rearrangement links TRBV5-1 to TRBJ1-6, with D uncertain. Trimming stripped 1 base from V and 8 bases from J, with 7 bases between. This CDR3 contains 13 residues. Per germline, CDR1 SGHRS and CDR2 YFSETQ. The CDR3: CASSLRAYSPLHF. Written as DNA, the CDR3 is TGCGCCAGCAGCTTGAGGGCGTATTCACCCCTCCACTTT.

This clonotype was detected only a few times. The chain links TRBV7-9 to TRBJ1-4; a possible D gene is TRBD1 (6 bases). CDR1 is SEHNR, CDR2 FQNEAQ, per germline (reference sequence). V was clipped by 7 bases and J by 8 bases, with 20 bases between them. This CDR3 comprises 15 residues. The DNA for the CDR3 is TGTGCCAGCAACCCGGGACACACCACGAGAGAAAAACTGTTTTTT. It encodes CASNPGHTTREKLFF. The complete variable domain, with remaining parts taken from reference TRBV7-9 and TRBJ1-4, reads DTGVSQNPRHKITKRGQNVTFRCDPISEHNRLYWYRQTLGQGPEFLTYFQNEAQLEKSRLLSDRFSAERPKGSFSTLEIQRTEQGDSAMYLCASNPGHTTREKLFFGSGTQLSVL.

This clonotype has only a few counts. The genes are TRBV2 and TRBJ2-7; 9 nucleotides line up with TRBD2. This CDR3 is built from 16 residues. Per germline, CDR1 SNHLY and CDR2 FYNNEI. J was trimmed by 2 bases and V by 4 bases; bases with no gene match: 9. The CDR3 is CASSVIAGEEAYEQYF. CDR3 nucleotides: TGTGCCAGCAGTGTGATAGCGGGAGAGGAGGCCTACGAGCAGTACTTC.

This rearrangement joins TRBV6-1 to TRBJ1-4, with TRBD1 identical over 7 bases. J lost 7 bases, V lost 6 bases, and 8 bases had no gene match. CDR1 and CDR2 (germline): MNHNS, SASEGT. The CDR3 runs to 14 residues. In nucleotides, the CDR3 is TGTGCCAGCAGGAACTCAGGGGGAAGTGAAAAACTGTTTTTT. It specifies CASRNSGGSEKLFF.

V gene TRBV6-1 combines with J gene TRBJ1-6; D is perhaps TRBD1 (5 bases). Germline CDR1 MNHNS, CDR2 SASEGT. There are 14 residues in the CDR3. The V and J ends lost 2 bases and 11 bases respectively, with 13 bases between them. In nucleotides, the CDR3 is TGTGCCAGCAGTGAACCACACCTGGGACCACCCCTCCACTTT. This gives the protein CASSEPHLGPPLHF.

The V gene is TRBV12-3 or TRBV12-4, the J gene TRBJ2-7; 7 bases are shared with TRBD2. J lost 7 bases, V lost 4 bases, and 7 bases had no gene match. This CDR3 is 13 amino acids long. The DNA for the CDR3 is TGTGCCAGCAGTTGGGGAGGGGTCGGTGAGCAGTACTTC. Translating it yields CASSWGGVGEQYF.

This clonotype appeared a few times. The J gene is TRBJ1-1, the V gene TRBV2; 10 positions agree with TRBD1. The germline V gene has CDR1 SNHLY and CDR2 FYNNEI. The CDR3 covers 15 residues. V lost 5 bases and J lost 7; bases outside the gene matches: 10. CDR3 sequence reads: CASSTPTGGSGEAFF. In DNA, the CDR3 is TGTGCCAGCAGTACTCCGACAGGGGGCTCAGGTGAAGCTTTCTTT.

V usage is TRBV7-8 and J usage is TRBJ2-3, with TRBD1 matching over 12 bases. The CDR3 is made up of 20 amino acids. CDR1 is SGHVS and CDR2 is FQNEAQ in the germline V gene. The trim removed 3 bases at V and 2 bases at J, leaving 15 bases unmatched. The CDR3 DNA sequence: TGTGCCAGCAGCTTTCTGTTCGGGACAGGGGGCGCAGGACACACAGATACGCAGTATTTT. It specifies CASSFLFGTGGAGHTDTQYF.

This clonotype showed up just a few times. This chain connects TRBV27 to TRBJ2-7; a weak D match, TRBD1 (5 bases). V dropped 6 bases and J dropped 6 bases, with 15 bases sitting between them. Germline assignment: CDR1 MNHEY and CDR2 SMNVEV (reference sequence). The CDR3 extends over 13 amino acids. The CDR3 sequence: CASSRKPQGEQYF. CDR3 DNA sequence: TGTGCCAGCAGCAGGAAACCCCAGGGCGAGCAGTACTTC.

This clonotype has ten or more counts. J is TRBJ1-1 and V is TRBV4-1; D unclear. CDR3 length: 13 residues. Germline CDR1 reads MGHRA; CDR2 reads YSYEKL. The ends were cut back, 10 bases at V and 1 base at J, with 13 bases in the middle. DNA of the CDR3: TGCGCCACCCGAGGTGACTGGAACACTGAAGCTTTCTTT. The encoded protein is CATRGDWNTEAFF.

The CDR3 DNA reads as TGTGCCAGCATAGGTCTGGAAGGCTACGAGCAGTACTTC. Amino acid sequence: CASIGLEGYEQYF. The V and J genes are TRBV6-2 or TRBV6-3 and TRBJ2-7; D unclear. Trimming removed 7 bases from V and 3 bases from J, with 13 bases in between. Germline V gives CDR1 MNHEY, CDR2 SVGEGT. The CDR3 is 13 amino acids.

V and J are TRBV11-2 and TRBJ2-7; no definite D call. The CDR3 is made up of 13 amino acids. Germline V CDR1 and CDR2: SGHAT, FQNNGV. In DNA, the CDR3 is TGTGCCAGCAGCTTAGCCCCCTCCCACGAGCAGTACGTC. This gives the protein CASSLAPSHEQYV.

A few counts support this clonotype. The chain recombines TRBV12-3 or TRBV12-4 with TRBJ1-5, with D perhaps matching TRBD1 (6 bases). This CDR3 is built from 13 residues. Trimming removed 3 bases from V and 6 bases from J, with 9 bases in between. Here the CDR3 reads CASSFDRRQPQHF. The CDR3 bases are TGTGCCAGCAGTTTCGACAGGCGTCAGCCCCAGCATTTT.

This rearrangement joins TRBV5-6 to TRBJ2-7; TRBD2 matches at 13 bases. There are 19 residues in the CDR3. Germline V gene data show CDR1 as SGHDT and CDR2 as YYEEEE. The V segment lost 3 bases and the J segment 0 bases; nucleotides outside the gene matches: 12. The DNA of the CDR3 is TGTGCCAGCAGCTCCCTGATGACTAGCGGGAGGACTAGCTCCTACGAGCAGTACTTC. Residues: CASSSLMTSGRTSSYEQYF. Full variable domain (remainder filled in from reference TRBV5-6 and TRBJ2-7): DAGVTQSPTHLIKTRGQQVTLRCSPKSGHDTVSWYQQALGQGPQFIFQYYEEEERQRGNFPDRFSGHQFPNYSSELNVNALLLGDSALYLCASSSLMTSGRTSSYEQYFGPGTRLTVT.

This clonotype came up a few times. The chain uses TRBV7-7 and TRBJ2-5; no clear D. The CDR3 is 13 amino acids. In germline, CDR1 is SSHAT, CDR2 FNYEAQ (reference sequence). Trimming stripped 4 bases from V and 3 bases from J, with 9 bases between. The CDR3, as DNA: TGTGCCAGCAGCTGGCAGCCAGAAGAGACCCAGTACTTC. This encodes CASSWQPEETQYF.

This clonotype has more than one count but fewer than ten. This chain uses TRBV6-1 with TRBJ1-6, with D possibly TRBD1 on 5 matching bases. In germline, CDR1 is MNHNS, CDR2 SASEGT. The V and J ends lost 7 bases and 5 bases respectively, with 9 bases between them. The CDR3 has 13 amino acids. CDR3 coding DNA: TGTGCCAGCAAGTCAGGGAATAATTCACCCCTCCACTTT. Its translation is CASKSGNNSPLHF.

This rearrangement joins TRBV18 to TRBJ2-7; D unclear. Looked up from germline, CDR1 is KGHSH and CDR2 is LQKENI. V dropped 2 bases and J dropped 3 bases, with 14 bases sitting between them. The CDR3 loop spans 15 amino acids. The CDR3: CASSPDRELNYEQYV. The CDR3 nucleotides read TGTGCCAGCTCACCAGATCGCGAACTGAACTACGAGCAGTACGTC.

This chain joins TRBV2 and TRBJ2-7; TRBD1 agrees at 8 bases. The germline V gene has CDR1 SNHLY and CDR2 FYNNEI. With 6 bases clipped from V and 0 bases from J, the junction kept 4 bases outside the gene matches. The CDR3 has 14 residues. CDR3 sequence: CASRQGALSYEQYF. The CDR3 DNA sequence: TGTGCCAGCAGGCAGGGGGCCCTCTCCTACGAGCAGTACTTC.

The table lists this clonotype with a few counts. V and J are TRBV12-3 or TRBV12-4 and TRBJ2-2, with 13 bases identical to TRBD2. The ends lost 5 bases at V and 7 bases at J; junction bases unmatched: 7. CDR3 length equals 16 residues. The CDR3 DNA sequence: TGTGCCAGCAGTCGACTAGCGGGGGGCCCGGGCGGGGAGCTGTTTTTT. Encoded protein: CASSRLAGGPGGELFF.

This clonotype was detected many times. The V gene is TRBV6-5, the J gene TRBJ2-1; 10 positions match TRBD1. The CDR3 runs to 16 residues. V lost 3 bases and J lost 7; bases outside the gene matches: 9. The germline gives CDR1 MNHEY, CDR2 SVGAGI. This CDR3 reads CASSYNPGQGLNEQFF. CDR3 nucleotides: TGTGCCAGCAGTTATAATCCGGGACAGGGGTTAAATGAGCAGTTCTTC.

The chain is built from TRBV6-2 or TRBV6-3 and TRBJ2-5, with a possible D match to TRBD2 (5 bases). The length of the CDR3 is 15 residues. The V end was cut by 2 bases, the J end by 2 bases, with 12 bases between. The germline V gene has CDR1 MNHEY and CDR2 SVGEGT. CDR3 coding DNA: TGTGCCAGCAGTTACGACCGCGGGCGACAAGAGACCCAGTACTTC. This encodes CASSYDRGRQETQYF.